This T cell receptor beta chain was obtained from a study of cytomegalovirus exposure and HLA in healthy donors. The study ran its PCR with 60 Vbeta and 13 Jbeta primers. Assay: immunoSEQ multiplex PCR; the TCRdb copy retains only in-frame clones and omits some. In the table there are 95,000 to 150,000 clones, 70% to 85% of which are singletons. Study-wide points: It has been reported that TCR beta sequences accurately predicted the HLA-A and HLA-B alleles of most subjects. Sequencing probably produced one cluster of sequence variants that were highly shared.

Donors in the study were healthy people who gave bone marrow. Although they were nominally healthy when sampled, donors likely had unrecorded immune exposures. To note about this clone: Its antigen is currently unknown.

Trimming shortened V by 2 bases and J by 4 bases, and 9 bases separated the two germline ends. Germline V CDR1 and CDR2: MNHEY, SMNVEV (reference sequence). The CDR3 has 14 amino acids. The receptor was derived from a woman aged 40 to 55 in good health and CMV-seropositive. Material for sequencing was PBMCs. The chain combines TRBV27 with TRBJ1-5; perhaps TRBD1 as D (5 bases). This CDR3 is CASSLLGGNQPQHF. In DNA form, the CDR3 reads TGTGCCAGCAGTTTACTGGGGGGAAATCAGCCCCAGCATTTT.